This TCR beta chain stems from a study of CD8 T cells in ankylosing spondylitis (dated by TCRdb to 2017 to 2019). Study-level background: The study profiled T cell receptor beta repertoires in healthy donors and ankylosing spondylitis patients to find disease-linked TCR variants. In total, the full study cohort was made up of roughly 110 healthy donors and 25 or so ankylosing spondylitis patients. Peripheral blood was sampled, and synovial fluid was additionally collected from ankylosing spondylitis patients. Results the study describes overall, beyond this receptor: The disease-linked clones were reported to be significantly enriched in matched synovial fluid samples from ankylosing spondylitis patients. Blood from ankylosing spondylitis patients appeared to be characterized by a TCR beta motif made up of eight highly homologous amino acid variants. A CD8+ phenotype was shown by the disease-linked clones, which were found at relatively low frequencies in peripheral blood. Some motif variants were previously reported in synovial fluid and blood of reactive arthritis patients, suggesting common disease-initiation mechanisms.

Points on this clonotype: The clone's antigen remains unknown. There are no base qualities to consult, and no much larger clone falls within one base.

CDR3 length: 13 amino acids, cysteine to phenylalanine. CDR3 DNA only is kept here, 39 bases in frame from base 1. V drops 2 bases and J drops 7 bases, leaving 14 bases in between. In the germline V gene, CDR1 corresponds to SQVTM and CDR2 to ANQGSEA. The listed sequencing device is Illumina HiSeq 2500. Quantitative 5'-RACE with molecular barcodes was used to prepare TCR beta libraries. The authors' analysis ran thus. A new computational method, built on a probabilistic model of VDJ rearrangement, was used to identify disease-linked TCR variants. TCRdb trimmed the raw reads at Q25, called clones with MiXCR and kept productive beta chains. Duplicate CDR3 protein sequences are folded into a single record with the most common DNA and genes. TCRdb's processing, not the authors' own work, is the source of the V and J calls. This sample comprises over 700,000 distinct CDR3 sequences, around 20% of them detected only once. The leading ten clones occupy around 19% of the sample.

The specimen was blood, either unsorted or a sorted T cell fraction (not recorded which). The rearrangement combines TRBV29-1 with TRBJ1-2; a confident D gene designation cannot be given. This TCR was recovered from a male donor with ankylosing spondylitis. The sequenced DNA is TGCAGCGTTGAATATGCGGAGGGCGGTGGCTACACCTTC. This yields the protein CSVEYAEGGGYTF.